The clone carrying this T cell receptor beta chain was seen more than once but under ten times. Its antigen is currently unknown. This entry belongs to a study of blood T cells in healthy people across ages. Study conclusions and caveats: Age brought a roughly linear fall in TCR beta diversity measured per million T cells.

A J-beta primer mix and a sample-barcoded 5' primer were used in a second PCR of about 7 to 11 cycles. Each CDR3 protein is one row after TCRdb ran MiXCR on the 5' RACE reads. The sample records some 560,000 distinct CDR3 sequences, roughly a quarter being singletons. The sample also formed part of further work on T cells of mothers and their children. This second study says: Sequencing returned over 9 million TCR beta CDR3 reads per mother and 3 million to 3.5 million per child.

Material: blood. This sequence was found in a boy between 2 and 10 years old in good health.

CDR3 residues: CASSSYTGTGKEQYF. The CDR3 DNA reads as TGTGCCAGCAGTTCTTACACGGGGACAGGGAAGGAGCAGTACTTC. This rearrangement joins TRBV12-3 or TRBV12-4 to TRBJ2-5; TRBD1 agrees at 9 bases. This CDR3 has 15 residues. V lost 4 bases, J lost 11 bases, and 14 bases stayed unmatched.